This T cell receptor beta chain was recorded in a study of response to subunit inactivated influenza vaccine. Study-level findings and limits: The authors suggested that every seasonal influenza vaccination recruits few new T cells.

Germline lookup yields CDR1 LGHNA and CDR2 YSLEER. After removal of 0 bases from V and 4 bases from J, the junction contained 6 bases not matched to a gene. CDR3 length equals 17 residues. Many counts were recorded for this clonotype. The target antigen is unknown. Each CDR3 protein is one row after TCRdb ran MiXCR on the RT-PCR reads. The sample records 750,000 to 850,000 distinct CDR3 sequences, under 20% being singletons. This clonotype originated in a man over 45 who received an inactivated influenza vaccine. The chain links TRBV4-3 to TRBJ2-3, with 11 bases identical to TRBD2. The specimen comprised PBMCs from blood, sampled more than 4 days after vaccination. The CDR3 spells CASSQEALAGAADTQYF. The CDR3 coding sequence is TGCGCCAGCAGCCAAGAGGCACTAGCGGGGGCGGCAGATACGCAGTATTTT.